The present T cell receptor beta chain was sequenced within a study of blood T cell repertoires in COVID-19. Only in-frame clones appear in the TCRdb table, and some are missing; sequencing was by immunoSEQ multiplex PCR. Counted here are 250,000 to 350,000 clones, about 85% occurring once; the ten biggest clones make up 2% to 3%. This CDR3 region has 15 residues. The V end lost 5 bases, the J end lost 0 bases, and 11 bases lay between the germline ends. From germline, CDR1 is LNHDA and CDR2 SQIVND (reference sequence). Participant-given clinical history determined each cohort assignment. In Cohort 3, a recovered donor had either two negative PCRs, clearance, or symptom resolution.

The origin of this receptor is a woman aged 50 to 65 who had recovered from COVID-19. The sequenced sample was PBMCs or T cells enriched from blood (not recorded which). The chain couples TRBV19 to TRBJ2-1; a possible D gene is TRBD1 (5 bases). CDR3 region: CASSSQGSSYNEQFF. Here the CDR3 DNA reads TGTGCCAGTAGTTCGCAGGGTAGCTCCTACAATGAGCAGTTCTTC.